This entry features one T cell receptor beta chain sequence. What it recognizes is unknown. The data were taken from a study of T cells expressing NK-cell markers. Whole-study findings and limits: It was still unclear whether expanded NKG2C+ T cell clones were HCMV specific.

The germline CDR1 and CDR2 sequences are MDHEN and SYDVKM. The CDR3 spans 17 residues. TCRdb re-called the 5' RACE reads, yielding one record per CDR3 amino acid sequence without DNA. Its table lists about 190,000 distinct CDR3 sequences. This sequence joins TRBV28 and TRBJ2-3; checking the TCRdb D call of TRBD2 is not possible without DNA. The receptor was derived from a man aged 18-70 years in good health. Sequenced sample: blood T cells: a sorted CD56 or NKG2C T cell subset, CD4+ or CD8+ T cells, or bulk PBMC T cells (not recorded which). The CDR3 loop is CASSFPSGGPGTDTQYF. Full variable domain (remainder filled in from reference TRBV28 and TRBJ2-3): DVKVTQSSRYLVKRTGEKVFLECVQDMDHENMFWYRQDPGLGLRLIYFSYDVKMKEKGDIPEGYSVSREKKERFSLILESASTNQTSMYLCASSFPSGGPGTDTQYFGPGTRLTVL.